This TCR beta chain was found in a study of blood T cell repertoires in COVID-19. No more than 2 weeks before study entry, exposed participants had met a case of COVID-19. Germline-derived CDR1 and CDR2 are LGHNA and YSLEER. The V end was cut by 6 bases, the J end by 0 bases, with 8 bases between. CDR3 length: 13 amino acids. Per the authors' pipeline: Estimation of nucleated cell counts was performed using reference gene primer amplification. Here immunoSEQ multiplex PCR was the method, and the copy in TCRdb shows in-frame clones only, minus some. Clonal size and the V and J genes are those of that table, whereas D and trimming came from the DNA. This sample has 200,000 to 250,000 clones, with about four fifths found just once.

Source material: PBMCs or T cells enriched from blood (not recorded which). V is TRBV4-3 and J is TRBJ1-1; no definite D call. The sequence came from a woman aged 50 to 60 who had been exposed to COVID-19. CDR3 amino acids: CASSQELNTEAFF. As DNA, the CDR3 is TGCGCCAGCAGTCAGGAACTGAACACTGAAGCTTTCTTT.